This entry lists 21 T cell receptor beta chains sequenced from one sample in a study of T-cell reconstitution after alpha-beta-depleted transplantation in children. TCRbeta library preparation incorporated unique molecular identifiers. TCRdb called the PCR reads again in MiXCR, with one record for every CDR3 protein. The sample carries over 45,000 distinct CDR3 sequences, 44% recorded once. Sequencing used PBMCs, mostly from graft donor cells, obtained 360 days after TCRalphabeta/CD19-depleted stem cell transplant. The receptor source for this set is a male patient younger than 18 who had a stem cell transplant for acute lymphoblastic leukemia, so the T cells may come from the graft donor.

A few counts support this clonotype. V gene TRBV5-6 combines with J gene TRBJ2-5; D is undetermined. CDR3 length equals 16 residues. The V end lost 1 base, the J end lost 0 bases, and 13 bases lay between the germline ends. Looked up from germline, CDR1 is SGHDT and CDR2 is YYEEEE. The CDR3 DNA reads TGTGCCAGCAGCTTGCAGTTGTCATTTTACCAAGAGACCCAGTACTTC. Protein: CASSLQLSFYQETQYF.

The rearrangement uses TRBV29-1 and TRBJ2-6; 9 bases fit TRBD1. Germline V lookup: CDR1 SQVTM, CDR2 ANQGSEA. V gave up 6 bases and J gave up 5 bases; unmatched junction bases: 2. The length of the CDR3 is 13 residues. The CDR3 bases are TGCAGCGTCACAGGGGGCTGGGCCAACGTCCTGACTTTC. Translation gives CSVTGGWANVLTF.

This clonotype was observed a handful of times. The CDR3, as DNA: TGTGCCAGCAGCAATTCACCCCTCCACTTT. Its protein product is CASSNSPLHF. The chain uses TRBV7-9 and TRBJ1-6; no definite D call. The CDR3 covers 10 residues. Trimming shortened V by 5 bases and J by 7 bases, and 0 bases separated the two germline ends. In germline, CDR1 is SEHNR, CDR2 FQNEAQ (reference sequence).

V is TRBV5-4 and J is TRBJ2-2; D is tentatively TRBD1 or TRBD2 (5 bases each). Trimming pared 5 bases from V and 1 base from J, leaving 12 bases between. Looked up from germline, CDR1 is SGHNT and CDR2 is YYREEE (reference sequence). CDR3 length: 15 amino acids. The CDR3 spells CASSTGTLNTGELFF. The CDR3 DNA reads as TGTGCCAGCAGTACCGGGACGCTGAACACCGGGGAGCTGTTTTTT.

The V call is TRBV10-3, the J call TRBJ2-7; TRBD2 aligns across 7 bases. J was trimmed by 2 bases and V by 6 bases; bases with no gene match: 7. The V gene's germline CDR1 is ENHRY and CDR2 SYGVKD. The CDR3 runs 14 residues. This chain's CDR3 is CAIRSGIGTYEQYF. Here the CDR3 DNA reads TGTGCCATCAGGAGCGGGATTGGGACCTACGAGCAGTACTTC.

The table lists this clonotype with a count of one. This chain joins TRBV7-9 and TRBJ2-1; 8 bases are a match to TRBD2. Per germline, CDR1 SEHNR and CDR2 FQNEAQ (reference sequence). V shed 5 bases, J shed 10 bases, and the junction held 16 bases outside the gene matches. The CDR3 loop spans 16 amino acids. CDR3 protein: CASSLVSGIFTWEQFF. The CDR3 DNA is TGTGCCAGCAGCCTAGTTAGCGGGATATTTACCTGGGAGCAGTTCTTC. Supplemented by reference TRBV7-9 and TRBJ2-1, the full variable domain reads DTGVSQNPRHKITKRGQNVTFRCDPISEHNRLYWYRQTLGQGPEFLTYFQNEAQLEKSRLLSDRFSAERPKGSFSTLEIQRTEQGDSAMYLCASSLVSGIFTWEQFFGPGTRLTVL.

This clonotype was picked up a small number of times. V and J are TRBV28 and TRBJ2-7; the D gene is possibly TRBD1 (6 bases). Looked up from germline, CDR1 is MDHEN and CDR2 is SYDVKM. Trimming took off 3 bases at V and 6 bases at J, with 12 bases between the two ends. This CDR3 contains 13 residues. Here the CDR3 reads CASSFRGLTEQYF. CDR3 nucleotide sequence: TGTGCCAGCAGTTTTAGGGGGTTGACCGAGCAGTACTTC.

The chain joins TRBV18 to TRBJ2-6; no firm D call. V dropped 5 bases and J dropped 2 bases, with 13 bases sitting between them. The germline gives CDR1 KGHSH, CDR2 LQKENI. CDR3 length: 16 residues. CDR3: CASSSISSTGANVLTF. The CDR3 DNA sequence: TGTGCCAGCTCAAGTATCAGTAGCACTGGGGCCAACGTCCTGACTTTC.

This clonotype has a handful of counts. CDR3 loop: CSARVAGQGSQPQHF. The CDR3, as DNA: TGCAGTGCTAGAGTGGCTGGACAGGGAAGTCAGCCCCAGCATTTT. This chain connects TRBV20-1 to TRBJ1-5; TRBD1 matches 8 bases. The CDR3 spans 15 residues. In germline, CDR1 is DFQATT, CDR2 SNEGSKA (reference sequence). The V segment lost 1 base and the J segment 6 bases; nucleotides outside the gene matches: 8.

This clonotype came up a few times. V gene TRBV5-4 combines with J gene TRBJ2-6, with D hard to call. Trimming took 0 bases from V and 1 from J, leaving 5 bases between them. The germline gives CDR1 SGHNT, CDR2 YYREEE (reference sequence). This CDR3 has 15 amino acids. CDR3: CASSLDDSGANVLTF. The CDR3 nucleotides read TGTGCCAGCAGCTTGGATGATTCTGGGGCCAACGTCCTGACTTTC.

V usage is TRBV20-1 and J usage is TRBJ2-7; the D is unclear. The germline CDR1 and CDR2 sequences are DFQATT and SNEGSKA (reference sequence). CDR3 length equals 15 residues. Between the trimmed V and J ends, which lost 6 bases and 2 bases, there was a span of 20 bases. The CDR3 here is CSADGVDTLTYEQYF. Written as DNA, the CDR3 is TGCAGTGCGGATGGGGTGGATACCCTAACCTACGAGCAGTACTTC.

The V call is TRBV7-3, the J call TRBJ2-3; D may match TRBD1 or TRBD2 (5 bases each). The CDR3 covers 15 residues. V shed 5 bases and J shed 1 base, with 13 bases lying between them. Germline loops: CDR1 SGHTA, CDR2 FQGTGA. The CDR3 here is CASSLFGDGTDTQYF. Here the CDR3 DNA reads TGTGCCAGCAGCCTATTCGGGGACGGCACAGATACGCAGTATTTT.

The chain carries TRBV11-2 and TRBJ2-5; the D call may be TRBD1 or TRBD2 (6 bases each). V lost 1 base and J lost 5, with 14 bases in between. CDR3 size: 15 residues. The V gene's germline CDR1 is SGHAT and CDR2 FQNNGV. The CDR3 nucleotides read TGTGCCAGCAGCTTAGGGCGGGACACGTGGGAGACCCAGTACTTC. It codes for CASSLGRDTWETQYF.

The CDR3 region is CASSATGEWTEAFF. CDR3 DNA: TGTGCCAGCAGCGCGACAGGGGAATGGACTGAAGCTTTCTTT. The gene calls are TRBV9 and TRBJ1-1; 8 nucleotides agree with TRBD1. CDR1 SGDLS and CDR2 YYNGEE come from the germline V gene. Germline trimming cut 3 bases from V and 5 bases from J; bases unmatched to any gene: 6. The CDR3 totals 14 residues. The entire variable domain, with the rest obtained from reference TRBV9 and TRBJ1-1, is as follows: DSGVTQTPKHLITATGQRVTLRCSPRSGDLSVYWYQQSLDQGLQFLIQYYNGEERAKGNILERFSAQQFPDLHSELNLSSLELGDSALYFCASSATGEWTEAFFGQGTRLTVV.

This sequence joins TRBV4-1 and TRBJ2-7; TRBD2 matches 9 bases. Germline V gives CDR1 MGHRA, CDR2 YSYEKL. The CDR3 runs to 14 residues. Trimming removed 7 bases from V and 6 bases from J; junction bases left unmatched: 10. This CDR3 is CASTILAGAAEQYF. In DNA, the CDR3 is TGCGCCAGCACGATTTTAGCGGGAGCCGCCGAGCAGTACTTC.

This rearrangement joins TRBV20-1 to TRBJ2-5; TRBD1 matches at 10 bases. Germline V gives CDR1 DFQATT, CDR2 SNEGSKA (reference sequence). The V gene end was trimmed by 3 bases and the J gene end by 3 bases; junction bases not matched to a gene: 1. This CDR3 is built from 13 residues. CDR3 in amino acids: CSASGQGEETQYF. CDR3 coding DNA: TGCAGTGCTAGCGGACAGGGGGAAGAGACCCAGTACTTC.

This clonotype was counted only a few times. This sequence joins TRBV20-1 and TRBJ2-2, with D possibly being TRBD2 (6 bases). Per the germline V gene, CDR1 is DFQATT and CDR2 is SNEGSKA (reference sequence). V was pared by 3 bases and J by 2 bases, with 10 bases between. The CDR3 covers 14 residues. DNA for the CDR3: TGCAGTGCTAGCCTGGCGGGAAACACCGGGGAGCTGTTTTTT. It specifies CSASLAGNTGELFF.

This clonotype showed up just a few times. The J gene is TRBJ2-1, the V gene TRBV3-1; D may be TRBD2 (6 bases). This CDR3 spans 19 amino acids. CDR1 LGHDT and CDR2 YNNKEL come from the germline V gene (reference sequence). Trimming shortened V by 4 bases and J by 2 bases, and 24 bases separated the two germline ends. CDR3 loop: CASSPYTRVSPGAYNEQFF. CDR3 nucleotides: TGTGCCAGCAGCCCTTACACTCGGGTTAGTCCGGGGGCCTACAATGAGCAGTTCTTC.

The chain uses TRBV6-1 and TRBJ2-7; D gene ambiguous. Germline loops: CDR1 MNHNS, CDR2 SASEGT. CDR3 size: 15 residues. V dropped 7 bases and J dropped 2 bases, with 18 bases sitting between them. CDR3 loop: CASTKLWEGTYEQYF. The DNA of the CDR3 is TGTGCCAGCACCAAACTATGGGAAGGCACCTACGAGCAGTACTTC.

This clonotype was detected ten times or more. This chain connects TRBV12-3 or TRBV12-4 to TRBJ2-7; no clear D. V lost 3 bases to trimming and J lost 3 bases, with 15 bases between them. This CDR3 is built from 15 residues. CDR3 amino acids: CASSFSSGPFYEQYF. DNA of the CDR3: TGTGCCAGCAGTTTCTCCTCCGGGCCCTTCTACGAGCAGTACTTC.

This clonotype came up a few times. The V call is TRBV6-2 or TRBV6-3, the J call TRBJ1-1; 7 nucleotides line up with TRBD1. Unmatched junction bases numbered 5, after V lost 7 bases and J lost 6 bases. This CDR3 has 12 residues. Per the germline V gene, CDR1 is MNHEY and CDR2 is SVGEGT. In DNA form, the CDR3 reads TGTGCCAGCAAGACAGGGAGCCCTGAAGCTTTCTTT. This gives the protein CASKTGSPEAFF.